What follows are 5 T cell receptor beta chains derived from one specimen sequenced in a study of T cells after yellow fever vaccination (dated by TCRdb to the late 2010s). Library generation was performed with 5' RACE. The sample was run on an Illumina HiSeq 2500. TCRdb trimmed public reads at Q25 via fastp, called clones via MiXCR and kept in-frame beta chains. Rows are unified per CDR3 protein, each entry keeping the most common DNA and genes. This sample lists approximately 22,000 distinct CDR3 sequences; roughly 5% were detected once. 20% of the sample belongs to the ten largest clones. The sample's treatment or condition label is to be understood as: live attenuated yellow fever vaccine strain. The specimen was PBMCs, either bulk or a sorted T-cell subset (CD4+, CD8+, memory, or dextramer-sorted; not recorded which), collected roughly 45 days after the first yellow fever vaccination. The receptors come from a man between 18 and 35 years old who received the YFV17D yellow fever vaccine.

About this clonotype: A much larger clone sits a single nucleotide away, making a read error possible. The chain has TRBV12-3 or TRBV12-4 and TRBJ1-4, with 8 bases aligning to TRBD1. The CDR3 spans 15 residues. In nucleotides, the CDR3 is TGTGCCAGCAGTTCGCAGGGGGCAACTAATGAAATACTGTTTTTT. As protein: CASSSQGATNEILFF.

There are many counts of this clonotype. This sequence joins TRBV11-2 and TRBJ2-3; TRBD2 matches 9 bases. Germline-derived CDR1 and CDR2 are SGHAT and FQNNGV. This CDR3 is 16 amino acids long. J gave up 5 bases and V 2 bases, and 8 bases lay outside the gene matches. The CDR3 DNA reads as TGTGCCAGCAGCTTATTGGGCGCGGGGGGGCAAGATACGCAGTATTTT. Amino acid sequence: CASSLLGAGGQDTQYF.

This clonotype has at least ten counts. CDR3 coding DNA: TGTGCCACCAGCAGAGGCTTACTAGCGGGGGGGCCAGAAGAGACCCAGTACTTC. As protein: CATSRGLLAGGPEETQYF. This chain uses TRBV15 with TRBJ2-5, with 13 bases aligning to TRBD2. Germline loops: CDR1 LNHNV, CDR2 YYDKDF (reference sequence). V lost 1 base and J lost 3; bases outside the gene matches: 8. The CDR3 has 18 amino acids.

This clonotype occurred many times. The chain couples TRBV24-1 to TRBJ2-1; perhaps TRBD2 as D (7 bases). V lost 5 bases, J lost 7 bases, and 23 bases lay in between. Germline-derived CDR1 and CDR2 are KGHDR and SFDVKD. The CDR3 consists of 17 residues. In DNA, the CDR3 is TGTGCCACCAGTGGTCCCACGGGGGGCCCTCGGGGGAATGAGCAGTTCTTC. Its translation: CATSGPTGGPRGNEQFF.

This clonotype has ten or more counts. The V gene is TRBV12-3 or TRBV12-4, the J gene TRBJ2-1; 12 positions match TRBD2. The V segment lost 5 bases and the J segment 2 bases; nucleotides outside the gene matches: 1. This CDR3 contains 15 residues. As DNA, the CDR3 is TGTGCCAGCAGTAGACTAGCGGGGGCCTACAATGAGCAGTTCTTC. Amino acid sequence: CASSRLAGAYNEQFF.